A selection of T cell receptor delta chains follows, all from one sample in a study of Vδ1+ human thymocytes. TCRdb made new clone calls on the multiplex PCR reads using CATT. This table holds roughly 76,000 delta-chain clones, around 34% found once. The material sequenced was Vdelta1+ gamma-delta thymocytes from the thymus. These receptors were obtained from a boy under two years old who had congenital heart surgery. CDR3s include the opening cysteine and the closing phenylalanine or tryptophan. Fields, in order: V gene, clone size, D gene, J gene, CDR3 length, CDR3 DNA, CDR3 protein. The D gene is left open where the match is weak. Where a row states a size, it is once, few, many or the class of an expanded clone; other rows omit it.

>TRDV1|few|-|TRDJ1|16
TGTGCTCTTGGGGACTTCTGGGGCCCCAACACCGATAAACTCATCTTT
CALGDFWGPNTDKLIF
>TRDV2|many|TRDD3|TRDJ1|12
TGTGCCTGTGATGACGCTGGGGGAATGCTCATCTTT
CACDDAGGMLIF
>TRDV1|few|TRDD2|TRDJ1|25
TGTGCTCTTGGGGAACCGCCGGCCTTCCTACGATACGTTACCTACTGGGGTTCAAGGGACGATAAACTCATCTTT
CALGEPPAFLRYVTYWGSRDDKLIF
>TRDV1|-|-|TRDJ1|22
TGTGCTCTTGGGGAACTTGCGCTCCGAAATACTGGGGCATCAAAGTACACCGATAAACTCATCTTT
CALGELALRNTGASKYTDKLIF
>TRDV1|-|TRDD3|TRDJ1|20
TGTGCTCTTGGGGAATCTGTTAAATACTGGGGGATCCAAGGAGGCGATAAACTCATCTTT
CALGESVKYWGIQGGDKLIF
>TRDV1|-|TRDD3|TRDJ1|17
TGTGCTCTTGGGGGCCTACTGGGGGCCCAATACACCGATAAACTCATCTTT
CALGGLLGAQYTDKLIF
>TRDV1|-|TRDD3|TRDJ1|27
TGTGCTCTTGGGGAACTATCCCCTTTCGTCTTTGTCACCCGCTTGGGTGTACTGGGGGAGCAGAACTCTAAACTCATCTTT
CALGELSPFVFVTRLGVLGEQNSKLIF
>TRDV1|few|TRDD3|TRDJ1|18
TGTGCTCTTGGGGATTTAGGGGATACGCGGGAGCACCCCGATAAACTCATCTTT
CALGDLGDTREHPDKLIF
>TRDV1|few|-|TRDJ1|15
TGTGCTCTTGGGGATCCCTATCCCTACACCGATAAACTCATCTTT
CALGDPYPYTDKLIF
>TRDV1|few|-|TRDJ1|18
TGTGCTCTTGGGAAATCATCCCAAGTCGCGGGGGTCTCCGATAAACTCATCTTT
CALGKSSQVAGVSDKLIF
>TRDV1|few|TRDD3|TRDJ1|21
TGTGCTCTTGGGGAACTAAGGCCCCCATCCTATCCCGTACTGGGGAGTGGTATACTCATCTTT
CALGELRPPSYPVLGSGILIF
>TRDV1|-|-|TRDJ1|18
TGTGCTCTTGGGGAACTTGGTCAGGTCCTACCGCGTTACGAAAAACTCATCTTT
CALGELGQVLPRYEKLIF
>TRDV1|-|TRDD3|TRDJ1|20
TGTGCTCTTGGGGAACTTCACCTACGGGGAACTGGGGGATACGGGGATAAACTCATCTTT
CALGELHLRGTGGYGDKLIF
>TRDV2|few|-|TRDJ1|18
TGTGCCTGTGACCATTCTTATACTCTCCCCCAAAACACTGATAAACTCATCTTT
CACDHSYTLPQNTDKLIF
>TRDV1|-|TRDD3|TRDJ1|28
TGTGCTCTTGGGGAACCCCGACCTTCCTTTCAAATGGCCCGGTGGGGGGATACTCCCCTCTGCAACACCGATAAACTCATCTTT
CALGEPRPSFQMARWGDTPLCNTDKLIF
>TRDV1|-|TRDD3|TRDJ1|24
TGTGCTCTTGGCGAACTGGTGTTCGGGTTCTCGGGTCTGGGGGATGAGTCTTACACCGATAAACTCATCTTT
CALGELVFGFSGLGDESYTDKLIF
>TRDV3|-|TRDD3|TRDJ1|14
TGTGCCTTAAAGCGAAACGTACTGGGGGATAAACTCATCTTT
CALKRNVLGDKLIF
>TRDV1|-|-|TRDJ1|21
TGTGCTCTTGGGGAACTACATTCCTACCGGGTACTGGGGGGTTCCACCGATAAACTCATCTTT
CALGELHSYRVLGGSTDKLIF
>TRDV1|-|TRDD3|TRDJ1|22
TGTGCTCTTGGGGAAACGGTCCTCCTACGGATTCTGGGGGATACTATGACCGATAAACTCATCTTT
CALGETVLLRILGDTMTDKLIF
>TRDV1|-|TRDD3|TRDJ1|24
TGTGCTCTTGGGGAATGGGGGCTGATCCCGTACTGGGGGATACGGGATAGGCCCCAGGATAAACTCATCTTT
CALGEWGLIPYWGIRDRPQDKLIF
>TRDV1|-|-|TRDJ1|20
TGTGCTCTTGGGGAGCCACCATTACCGATAACGACAATATACACCGATAAACTCATCTTT
CALGEPPLPITTIYTDKLIF
>TRDV1|-|TRDD3|TRDJ1|18
TGTGCTCTTGGGCATCCTAATACCCTGGGGGATAAGAAGGGTAAACTCATCTTT
CALGHPNTLGDKKGKLIF
>TRDV1|few|TRDD3|TRDJ1|17
TGTGCTCTTGGGGAACGTTCCCCGCACTGGGGGTTCGATAAACTCATCTTT
CALGERSPHWGFDKLIF
>TRDV1|-|-|TRDJ1|15
TGTGCTCTTGGGGAAATTGACCCGTCCCCGGGTAAACTCATCTTT
CALGEIDPSPGKLIF
>TRDV1|-|TRDD3|TRDJ1|24
TGTGCTCTTGGGGAACGGTACCCCCTTCCGCCTGATGGGGGATACACAGCCGAAGACGATAAACTCATCTTT
CALGERYPLPPDGGYTAEDDKLIF
>TRDV1|-|TRDD3|TRDJ1|23
TGTGCTCTTGGGGAATTGATCCTACGGAGAATACTGGGGGATCCATTGTACACCGATAAACTCATCTTT
CALGELILRRILGDPLYTDKLIF
>TRDV1|few|TRDD3|TRDJ1|20
TGTGCTCTTGGGGAACTACTCCGATACTGGGGGATCCACCCGGTCGATGAACTCATCTTT
CALGELLRYWGIHPVDELIF
>TRDV1|few|TRDD2|TRDJ1|22
TGTGCTCTTGGGGAACTAGTTCGGCTCGTTCCTACTAGCCGGGAGTACACCGATAAACTCATCTTT
CALGELVRLVPTSREYTDKLIF
>TRDV1|few|-|TRDJ1|21
TGTGCTCTTGGGGAACTCAAGGGTTTCCTAACACTGGGGATCGGCACCGATAAACTCATCTTT
CALGELKGFLTLGIGTDKLIF
>TRDV2|few|TRDD3|TRDJ1|19
TGTGCCTGTGACTCCGGATCCAAACTGGGGGATCCGTACACCGATAAACTCATCTTT
CACDSGSKLGDPYTDKLIF
>TRDV1|once|TRDD3|TRDJ1|24
TGTGCTCTTGGGGCCCCTTTCCTTCCTACTATGTACTGGGGGATACGCTTCGGGACCGATAAACTCATCTTT
CALGAPFLPTMYWGIRFGTDKLIF
>TRDV1|-|TRDD3|TRDJ1|21
TGTGCTCTTGGGGGATGCGTTCTTCGGAAAACTGGGGACTACCCCACCGATAAACTCATCTTT
CALGGCVLRKTGDYPTDKLIF
>TRDV1|few|-|TRDJ1|15
TGTGCTCTTGGGGAGGGGGGGGACCCCACCGATAAACTCATCTTT
CALGEGGDPTDKLIF
>TRDV2|-|TRDD3|TRDJ1|19
TGTGCCTGTGATGGTATCCGAGATGTTACTGGGGGATACACCGATAAACTCATCTTT
CACDGIRDVTGGYTDKLIF
>TRDV3|-|-|TRDJ1|14
TGTGCCCTCAATATCCTTCGGTACACCGATAAACTCATCTTT
CALNILRYTDKLIF
>TRDV1|-|TRDD3|TRDJ1|23
TGTGCTCTTGGGGAACGCCGGGTTTTCCTACACCCACCTGGGGGATGGTACACCGATAAACTCATCTTT
CALGERRVFLHPPGGWYTDKLIF
>TRDV1|once|-|TRDJ1|17
TGTGCTCTTGGGGAACTCGCTGGGGATCCCTACACCGATAAACTCATCTTT
CALGELAGDPYTDKLIF
>TRDV1|few|-|TRDJ1|22
TGTGCTCTTGGAAATAAGACTTCCCGCCTAGAGGATATGTGGAGGGACACCGATAAACTCATCTTT
CALGNKTSRLEDMWRDTDKLIF
>TRDV1|-|-|TRDJ1|26
TGTGCTCTTGGGGACCAAAAAGGCCTTCTCTTGGTATTGGGGTTCAACCGAAAATCGTACACCGATAAACTCATCTTT
CALGDQKGLLLVLGFNRKSYTDKLIF
>TRDV1|-|-|TRDJ1|15
TGTGCTCCAAACAAAAAAGGGGAGGACACCGATAAACTCATCTTT
CAPNKKGEDTDKLIF
>TRDV1|-|-|TRDJ2|18
TGTGCTCTTGGGGAACGGGGTCTAACCCACCCCCCGATACCGCAACTCTTCTTT
CALGERGLTHPPIPQLFF
>TRDV1|-|-|TRDJ1|19
TGTGCTCTTGGGGAACTAAGCCCCCCCCAGTACTGCCAAGGCGATAAACTCATCTTT
CALGELSPPQYCQGDKLIF
>TRDV1|-|-|TRDJ1|18
TGTGCTCTTGGGGAAGTAAGACTCCGTCACGGTCCCGGCGATAAACTCATCTTT
CALGEVRLRHGPGDKLIF
>TRDV1|-|TRDD3|TRDJ1|22
TGTGCTCTTGGGGAACTAGAATTCCTAAGGAAGTTGGGGATACCCGCTGCGGCAAAACTCATCTTT
CALGELEFLRKLGIPAAAKLIF
>TRDV2|-|-|TRDJ1|10
TGTGCCTCCCGGCCTTGGGCCCTCATCTTT
CASRPWALIF
>TRDV1|-|-|TRDJ1|19
TGTGCTCTGGCCCTCCCCCATCTTCCCCGGCGTTCGTACACCGATAAACTCATCTTT
CALALPHLPRRSYTDKLIF
>TRDV1|-|-|TRDJ1|15
TGTGCTCTTGGGGAACTGGCTTCGTACACCGATAAACTCATCTTT
CALGELASYTDKLIF
>TRDV1|-|-|TRDJ1|19
TGTGCTCTTGGGGGCGGAGCCTTCTTCAACGTATTCGCCACCGATAAACTCATCTTT
CALGGGAFFNVFATDKLIF
>TRDV1|-|TRDD3|TRDJ1|20
TGTGCTCTTGGGGAATATTGGAACTCCCTACTGGGGGATATGAGCGATAAACTCATCTTT
CALGEYWNSLLGDMSDKLIF
>TRDV1|few|TRDD3|TRDJ1|22
TGTGCTCTTGGGGATTCCTACGACTCTTACTGGGGGATACTCCGCCTAACCGATAAACTCATCTTT
CALGDSYDSYWGILRLTDKLIF
>TRDV1|few|TRDD3|TRDJ1|16
TGTGCTCTTTACTACGGTTGGGGGATGTACACCGATAAACTCATCTTT
CALYYGWGMYTDKLIF
>TRDV2|-|-|TRDJ1|14
TGTGCCACTTGGTGGTTAACCTACACCGATAAACTCATCTTT
CATWWLTYTDKLIF
>TRDV1|few|TRDD3|TRDJ1|23
TGTGCTCTTGGGGAAAGGCCTTCCCCATCTGGGGGATATAAGACGGTTGGCGCCGATAAACTCATCTTT
CALGERPSPSGGYKTVGADKLIF